Listed below are T cell receptor beta chains from one sample, sequenced in a study of molecular identifiers for immune sequencing clone quantification. Each CDR3 protein gets one entry after TCRdb re-called the PCR reads with MiXCR. This repertoire shows about 100,000 distinct CDR3 sequences, approximately 40% found once; its top ten account for 4% to 5%. The sequenced material came from naive CD8+ T cells from blood, with Jurkat cell RNA spiked in. The receptors here all came from a human donor in good health. Some libraries in this study had Jurkat cell RNA spiked in. The CDR3 runs from the conserved cysteine through the conserved F or W. The order of the fields is clone size, D gene, V gene, J gene, CDR3 DNA, CDR3 protein. D genes are given only for firm matches. Clone size is stated in some rows and not others, as once, few, many or a class when expanded.

abundance: NA; d_gene: TRBD1; v_gene: TRBV7-9; j_gene: TRBJ2-5; CDR3nt: TGTGCCAGCAGCTTAGTGGACAGGGTAGGAGAGACCCAGTACTTC; CDR3aa: CASSLVDRVGETQYF
abundance: many; d_gene: NA; v_gene: TRBV7-2; j_gene: TRBJ2-3; CDR3nt: TGTGCCAGCAGCTTATGGAGGGGGGGGGTTACGGATACGCAGTATTTT; CDR3aa: CASSLWRGGVTDTQYF
abundance: few; d_gene: TRBD2; v_gene: TRBV6-2/TRBV6-3; j_gene: TRBJ2-5; CDR3nt: TGTGCCAGCAGATGGGCGGGGGTAGAGACCCAGTACTTC; CDR3aa: CASRWAGVETQYF
abundance: NA; d_gene: TRBD1; v_gene: TRBV14; j_gene: TRBJ1-2; CDR3nt: TGTGCCAGCAGCCAGCTTTTAGGGGGCGGATCCTCTGGCTACACCTTC; CDR3aa: CASSQLLGGGSSGYTF
abundance: few; d_gene: TRBD2; v_gene: TRBV5-1; j_gene: TRBJ2-7; CDR3nt: TGCGCCAGCAGCCCCTCGACTAGCGGGAGGGACGAGCAGTACTTC; CDR3aa: CASSPSTSGRDEQYF
abundance: once; d_gene: NA; v_gene: TRBV27; j_gene: TRBJ2-7; CDR3nt: TGTGCCAGCCGGGCCCCAGGAGACTACGAGCAGTACTTC; CDR3aa: CASRAPGDYEQYF
abundance: many; d_gene: TRBD1; v_gene: TRBV19; j_gene: TRBJ1-3; CDR3nt: TGTGCCAGTAGTGTCGACAGGGCGGTCAGTGGAAACACCATATATTTT; CDR3aa: CASSVDRAVSGNTIYF
abundance: NA; d_gene: NA; v_gene: TRBV11-2; j_gene: TRBJ1-1; CDR3nt: TGTGCCAGCAGCTCTAACACTGAAGCTTTCTTT; CDR3aa: CASSSNTEAFF
abundance: many; d_gene: NA; v_gene: TRBV7-2; j_gene: TRBJ2-7; CDR3nt: TGTGCCAGCACCATGGGACTGGTTAAAGAGCAGTACTTC; CDR3aa: CASTMGLVKEQYF
abundance: NA; d_gene: NA; v_gene: TRBV27; j_gene: TRBJ2-7; CDR3nt: TGTGCCAGCAGTTTACTACAGGGAAACGGGCAGTACTTC; CDR3aa: CASSLLQGNGQYF
abundance: NA; d_gene: NA; v_gene: TRBV11-2; j_gene: TRBJ2-7; CDR3nt: TGTGCCAGCAGCTTAGGGGGGTCCGCCTACGAGCAGTACTTC; CDR3aa: CASSLGGSAYEQYF
abundance: many; d_gene: TRBD2; v_gene: TRBV7-6; j_gene: TRBJ2-3; CDR3nt: TGTGCCAGCAGCTTAGGACTAGCGGGAAGCCCTACGCAGTATTTT; CDR3aa: CASSLGLAGSPTQYF
abundance: many; d_gene: NA; v_gene: TRBV5-1; j_gene: TRBJ2-1; CDR3nt: TGCGCCAGCAGACCGGGGGGCGATTCCAATGAGCAGTTCTTC; CDR3aa: CASRPGGDSNEQFF
abundance: many; d_gene: TRBD2; v_gene: TRBV29-1; j_gene: TRBJ2-3; CDR3nt: TGCAGCACCCTAGGGGTAGTAGCGGGAGGGCCAGTCCCCACAGATACGCAGTATTTT; CDR3aa: CSTLGVVAGGPVPTDTQYF
abundance: NA; d_gene: NA; v_gene: TRBV20-1; j_gene: TRBJ2-7; CDR3nt: TGCAGTGCAATAGCGGACCTCTCCTACGAGCAGTACTTC; CDR3aa: CSAIADLSYEQYF
abundance: many; d_gene: NA; v_gene: TRBV24-1; j_gene: TRBJ2-2; CDR3nt: TGTGCCACCAGCGTAGGCGCTAGCCTACCCGGGGAGCTGTTTTTT; CDR3aa: CATSVGASLPGELFF
abundance: NA; d_gene: TRBD2; v_gene: TRBV29-1; j_gene: TRBJ2-1; CDR3nt: TGCAGCCTTGGGACTAACAATGAGCAGTTCTTC; CDR3aa: CSLGTNNEQFF
abundance: few; d_gene: NA; v_gene: TRBV7-9; j_gene: TRBJ2-7; CDR3nt: TGTGCCAGCAGAGGGGACCCTTTGCTCGAGCAGTACTTC; CDR3aa: CASRGDPLLEQYF
abundance: many; d_gene: TRBD1; v_gene: TRBV19; j_gene: TRBJ1-5; CDR3nt: TGTGCCAGTAGCTGGGACAGAGGGAATCAGCCCCAGCATTTT; CDR3aa: CASSWDRGNQPQHF
abundance: once; d_gene: TRBD2; v_gene: TRBV12-3/TRBV12-4; j_gene: TRBJ2-3; CDR3nt: TGTGCCAGCAGTCCCCTGCTGGGGGGGATCACAGATACGCAGTATTTT; CDR3aa: CASSPLLGGITDTQYF
abundance: many; d_gene: NA; v_gene: TRBV3-1; j_gene: TRBJ2-7; CDR3nt: TGTGCCAGCAGCCAAGGGGGCTACGAGCAGTACTTC; CDR3aa: CASSQGGYEQYF
abundance: many; d_gene: NA; v_gene: TRBV7-8; j_gene: TRBJ2-7; CDR3nt: TGTGCCAGCAGCTTACCCGGAGGCGAGCAGTACTTC; CDR3aa: CASSLPGGEQYF
abundance: many; d_gene: TRBD1; v_gene: TRBV5-1; j_gene: TRBJ2-7; CDR3nt: TGCGCCAGCAGCCCCGGGACAGGGGTTCACGAGCAGTACTTC; CDR3aa: CASSPGTGVHEQYF
abundance: many; d_gene: NA; v_gene: TRBV7-6; j_gene: TRBJ1-1; CDR3nt: TGTGCCAGCAGCTTGTGGGAGGGTTCTGAAGCTTTCTTT; CDR3aa: CASSLWEGSEAFF
abundance: NA; d_gene: TRBD2; v_gene: TRBV9; j_gene: TRBJ2-1; CDR3nt: TGTGCCAGCAGCGTAACTAGCGGGAGTAATGAGCAGTTCTTC; CDR3aa: CASSVTSGSNEQFF
abundance: many; d_gene: NA; v_gene: TRBV28; j_gene: TRBJ2-6; CDR3nt: TGTGCCAGCACCACGGACCAACCTGGGGCCAACGTCCTGACTTTC; CDR3aa: CASTTDQPGANVLTF